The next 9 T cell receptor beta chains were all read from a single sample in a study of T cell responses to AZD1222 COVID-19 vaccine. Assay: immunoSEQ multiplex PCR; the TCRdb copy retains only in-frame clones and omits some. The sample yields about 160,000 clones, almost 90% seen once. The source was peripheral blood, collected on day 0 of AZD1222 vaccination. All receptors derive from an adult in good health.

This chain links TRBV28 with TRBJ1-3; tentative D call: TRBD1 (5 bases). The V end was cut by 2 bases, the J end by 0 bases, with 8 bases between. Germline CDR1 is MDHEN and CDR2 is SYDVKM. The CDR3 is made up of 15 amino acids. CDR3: CASSLGTASGNTIYF. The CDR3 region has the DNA TGTGCCAGCAGTTTAGGGACTGCCTCTGGAAACACCATATATTTT. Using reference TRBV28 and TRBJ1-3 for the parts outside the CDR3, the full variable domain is DVKVTQSSRYLVKRTGEKVFLECVQDMDHENMFWYRQDPGLGLRLIYFSYDVKMKEKGDIPEGYSVSREKKERFSLILESASTNQTSMYLCASSLGTASGNTIYFGEGSWLTVV.

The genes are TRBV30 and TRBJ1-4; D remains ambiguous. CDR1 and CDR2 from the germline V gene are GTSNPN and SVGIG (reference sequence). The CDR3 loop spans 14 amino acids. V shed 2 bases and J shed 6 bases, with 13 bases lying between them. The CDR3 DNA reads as TGTGCCTGGAGTTCAAGCAGATGGTATGAAAAACTGTTTTTT. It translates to CAWSSSRWYEKLFF. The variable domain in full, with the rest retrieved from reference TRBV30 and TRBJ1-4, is SQTIHQWPATLVQPVGSPLSLECTVEGTSNPNLYWYRQAAGRGLQLLFYSVGIGQISSEVPQNLSASRPQDRQFILSSKKLLLSDSGFYLCAWSSSRWYEKLFFGSGTQLSVL.

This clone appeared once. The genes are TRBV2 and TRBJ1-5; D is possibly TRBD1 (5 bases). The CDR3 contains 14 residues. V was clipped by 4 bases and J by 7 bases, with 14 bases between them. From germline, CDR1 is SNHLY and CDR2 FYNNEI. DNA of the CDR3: TGTGCCAGCAGTGGCAGCCGGGACCTACAGCCCCAGCATTTT. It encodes CASSGSRDLQPQHF.

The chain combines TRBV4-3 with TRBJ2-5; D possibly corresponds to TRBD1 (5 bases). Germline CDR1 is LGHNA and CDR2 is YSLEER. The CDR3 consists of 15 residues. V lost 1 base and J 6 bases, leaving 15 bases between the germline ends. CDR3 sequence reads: CASSQVVQGGQTQYF. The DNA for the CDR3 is TGCGCCAGCAGCCAAGTAGTTCAGGGTGGTCAGACCCAGTACTTC.

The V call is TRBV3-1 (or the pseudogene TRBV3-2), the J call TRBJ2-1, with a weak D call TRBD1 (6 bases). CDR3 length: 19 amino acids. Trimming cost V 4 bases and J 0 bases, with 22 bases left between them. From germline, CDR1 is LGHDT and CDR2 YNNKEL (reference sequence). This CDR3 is CASSPSERRTRGSYNEQFF. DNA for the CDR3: TGTGCCAGCAGCCCCTCCGAGCGACGGACCAGGGGCTCCTACAATGAGCAGTTCTTC.

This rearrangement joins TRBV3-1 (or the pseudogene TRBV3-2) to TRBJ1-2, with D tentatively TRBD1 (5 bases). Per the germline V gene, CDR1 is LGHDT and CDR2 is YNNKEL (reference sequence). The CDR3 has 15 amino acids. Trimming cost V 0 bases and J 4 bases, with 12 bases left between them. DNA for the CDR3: TGTGCCAGCAGCCAAGAAGGGCAGGGAGGCTATGGCTACACCTTC. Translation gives CASSQEGQGGYGYTF.

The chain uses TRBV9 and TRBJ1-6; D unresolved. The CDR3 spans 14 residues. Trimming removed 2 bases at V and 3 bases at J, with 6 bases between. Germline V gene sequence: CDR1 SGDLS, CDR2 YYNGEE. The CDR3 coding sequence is TGTGCCAGCAGCGTTGGCAACTATAATTCACCCCTCCACTTT. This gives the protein CASSVGNYNSPLHF.

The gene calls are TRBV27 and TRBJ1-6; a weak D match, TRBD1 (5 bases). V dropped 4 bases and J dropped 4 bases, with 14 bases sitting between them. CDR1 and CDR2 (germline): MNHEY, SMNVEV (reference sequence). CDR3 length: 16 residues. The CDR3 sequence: CASSSSGTEYNSPLHF. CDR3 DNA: TGTGCCAGCAGTTCCTCCGGGACGGAATATAATTCACCCCTCCACTTT.

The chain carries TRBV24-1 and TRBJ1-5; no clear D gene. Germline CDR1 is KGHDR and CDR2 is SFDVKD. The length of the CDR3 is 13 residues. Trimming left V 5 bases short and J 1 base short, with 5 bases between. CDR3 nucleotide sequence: TGTGCCACCAGTGGACGGAGCAATCAGCCCCAGCATTTT. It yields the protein CATSGRSNQPQHF.